This TCR beta chain was profiled in a study of neurological immune-mediated disorders. With 10-nucleotide random UMIs included, cDNA was synthesized by 5'RACE. From the 5' RACE reads, TCRdb called clonotypes with MiXCR, one entry per CDR3 protein. The table records some 38,000 distinct CDR3 sequences, about 3.8% of them present only once. The V gene's germline CDR1 is MNHEY and CDR2 SVGAGI. This CDR3 contains 16 residues. Trimming took 0 bases from V and 3 from J, leaving 14 bases between them. This clonotype has ten or more counts. The J gene is TRBJ1-1, the V gene TRBV6-5; a weak D match, TRBD1 (6 bases). Sequenced input: PBMCs. The receptor was isolated from a man aged 25-45 years with multiple sclerosis. CDR3: CASSYSSSGGDTEAFF. CDR3 nucleotides: TGTGCCAGCAGTTACTCGAGTTCCGGGGGCGACACTGAAGCTTTCTTT.